This T cell receptor (beta chain) emerged from a study of cytomegalovirus exposure and HLA in healthy donors. PCR involved 60 Vbeta and 13 Jbeta primers. TCRdb keeps only in-frame clones here, not all; method: immunoSEQ multiplex PCR. This repertoire shows hundreds of thousands of clones, around 80% found once; its top ten account for around 3%. Concerning this clone itself: Its target is unknown.

CDR3 size: 14 residues. With 3 bases clipped from V and 3 bases from J, the junction kept 2 bases outside the gene matches. Germline loops: CDR1 MNHEY, CDR2 SVGAGI. Whole-study findings and limits: As confirmed in vitro, three CMV-associated chains were specific for CMV antigens. Some TCR beta chains (roughly 150 of them) were listed as cytomegalovirus-associated. Some V segments, including TRBV6-2 and TRBV6-3, were excluded as indistinguishable. Per published reports, the classifier diagnosed cytomegalovirus status with high specificity and sensitivity.

The TCR was taken from a man aged 25 to 40 in good health and CMV-seronegative. Material for sequencing was PBMCs. This chain uses TRBV6-5 with TRBJ1-2, with 9 bases that match TRBD1. CDR3 sequence reads: CASSYRTGDYGYTF. Written as DNA, the CDR3 is TGTGCCAGCAGTTATCGGACAGGGGACTATGGCTACACCTTC.